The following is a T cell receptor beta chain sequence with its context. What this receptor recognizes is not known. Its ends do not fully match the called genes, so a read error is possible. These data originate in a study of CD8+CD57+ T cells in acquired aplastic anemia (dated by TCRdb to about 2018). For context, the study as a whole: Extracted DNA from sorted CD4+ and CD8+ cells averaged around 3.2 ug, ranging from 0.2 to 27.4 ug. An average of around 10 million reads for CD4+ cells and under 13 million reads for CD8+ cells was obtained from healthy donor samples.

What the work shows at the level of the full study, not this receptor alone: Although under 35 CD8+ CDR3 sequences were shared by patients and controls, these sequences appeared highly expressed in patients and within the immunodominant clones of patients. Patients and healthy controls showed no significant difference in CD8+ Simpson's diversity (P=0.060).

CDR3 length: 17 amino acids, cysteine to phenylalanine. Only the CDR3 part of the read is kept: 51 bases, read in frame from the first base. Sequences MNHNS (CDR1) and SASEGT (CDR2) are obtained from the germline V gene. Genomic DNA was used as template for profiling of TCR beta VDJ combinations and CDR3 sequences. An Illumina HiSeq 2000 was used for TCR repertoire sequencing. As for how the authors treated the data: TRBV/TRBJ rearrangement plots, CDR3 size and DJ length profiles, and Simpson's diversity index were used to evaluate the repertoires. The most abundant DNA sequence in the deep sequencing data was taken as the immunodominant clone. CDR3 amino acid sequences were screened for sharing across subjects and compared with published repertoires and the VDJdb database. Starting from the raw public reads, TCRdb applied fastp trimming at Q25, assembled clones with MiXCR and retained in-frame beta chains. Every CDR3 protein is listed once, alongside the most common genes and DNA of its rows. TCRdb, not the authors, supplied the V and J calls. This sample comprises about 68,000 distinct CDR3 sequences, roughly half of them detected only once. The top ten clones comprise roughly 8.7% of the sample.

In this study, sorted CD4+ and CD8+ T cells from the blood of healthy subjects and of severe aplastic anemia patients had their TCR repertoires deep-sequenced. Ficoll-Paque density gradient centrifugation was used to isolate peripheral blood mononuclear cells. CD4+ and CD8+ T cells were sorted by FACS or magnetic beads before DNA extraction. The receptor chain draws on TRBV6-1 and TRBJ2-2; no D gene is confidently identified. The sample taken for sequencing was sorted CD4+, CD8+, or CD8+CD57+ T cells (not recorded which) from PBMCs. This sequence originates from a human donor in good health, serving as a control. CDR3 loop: CAISEARVQSNTGELFF. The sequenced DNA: TGTGCCATCAGTGAAGCTCGAGTCCAGAGCAACACCGGGGAGCTGTTTTTT.